This T cell receptor (beta chain) was captured in a study of regulatory T cells in long-lasting Graves disease. Germline CDR1 ENHRY, CDR2 SYGVKD. Trimming removed 5 bases from V and 9 bases from J, with 8 bases in between. The CDR3 spans 12 residues. Regarding time point: newly diagnosed GD, antithyroid drugs for less than 3 months. Generation of the TCR library employed RNA extracted from PBMCs. This clonotype was recorded at least ten times. According to the study, TCR beta libraries were built with iRepertoire HTBI primers and CDR3-region Arm-PCR. TCRdb analysed the multiplex PCR reads with MiXCR anew, one entry per CDR3 protein. The sample has over 200,000 distinct CDR3 sequences; around 19% are singletons.

The chain has TRBV10-3 and TRBJ1-6, with D uncertain. This TCR derives from a female donor with Graves disease. The sample in question was peripheral blood mononuclear cells (PBMCs), obtained at new diagnosis, from a patient treated with antithyroid drugs. The CDR3 bases are TGTGCCATCAGTCCCAGCGGTTCACCCCTCCACTTT. Protein sequence: CAISPSGSPLHF.